This T cell receptor beta chain comes out of a study of cytomegalovirus exposure and HLA in healthy donors. Study at large: The early release's HLA-typed donors yielded approximately 82 million unique TCRs.

In the PCR, 60 Vbeta and 13 Jbeta primers were used. Some clones are missing from TCRdb's copy, which holds only in-frame ones; the method was immunoSEQ multiplex PCR. The table lists 130,000 to 150,000 clones, with approximately 1% in the top ten. Concerning this clone: The antigen is unknown.

Germline V lookup: CDR1 GTSNPN, CDR2 SVGIG (reference sequence). The CDR3 contains 12 residues. J was trimmed by 12 bases and V by 4 bases; bases with no gene match: 11. The study, taken as a whole, reports: A later look showed TCR association rates differing by HLA locus, highest for DRB1 and lowest for HLA-C. Investigators reported 150 to 200 TCR beta chains as tied to cytomegalovirus. Available immune exposure information was restricted to CMV serostatus only.

V and J are TRBV30 and TRBJ1-2; 7 bases are shared with TRBD1. The sequence derives from a male donor in good health and CMV-seronegative. The sequencing input was PBMCs. CDR3 bases: TGTGCCTGGACCCACCGGGACAGTCGTAACACCTTC. Protein product: CAWTHRDSRNTF.